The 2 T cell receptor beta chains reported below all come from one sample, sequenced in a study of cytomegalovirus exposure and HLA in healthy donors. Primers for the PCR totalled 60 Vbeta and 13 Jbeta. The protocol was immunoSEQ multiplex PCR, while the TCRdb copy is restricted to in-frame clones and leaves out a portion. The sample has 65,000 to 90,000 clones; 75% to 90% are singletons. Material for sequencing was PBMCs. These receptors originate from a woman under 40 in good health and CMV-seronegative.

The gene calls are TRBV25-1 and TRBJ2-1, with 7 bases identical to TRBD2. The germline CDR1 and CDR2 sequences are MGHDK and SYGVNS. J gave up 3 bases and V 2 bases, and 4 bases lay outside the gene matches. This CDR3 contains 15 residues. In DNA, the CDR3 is TGTGCCAGCAGTGAAACTGGACTAGTCTACAATGAGCAGTTCTTC. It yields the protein CASSETGLVYNEQFF.

Here the CDR3 DNA reads TGTGCCAGCAGTGTGGCTAGCGGGGGTGCAGATACGCAGTATTTT. The encoded protein is CASSVASGGADTQYF. The chain couples TRBV6-4 to TRBJ2-3, with 10 nucleotides matching TRBD2. The length of the CDR3 is 15 residues. The V and J ends lost 4 bases and 4 bases, in that order; junction bases with no gene match: 5. Germline assignment: CDR1 MRHNA and CDR2 SNTAGT.